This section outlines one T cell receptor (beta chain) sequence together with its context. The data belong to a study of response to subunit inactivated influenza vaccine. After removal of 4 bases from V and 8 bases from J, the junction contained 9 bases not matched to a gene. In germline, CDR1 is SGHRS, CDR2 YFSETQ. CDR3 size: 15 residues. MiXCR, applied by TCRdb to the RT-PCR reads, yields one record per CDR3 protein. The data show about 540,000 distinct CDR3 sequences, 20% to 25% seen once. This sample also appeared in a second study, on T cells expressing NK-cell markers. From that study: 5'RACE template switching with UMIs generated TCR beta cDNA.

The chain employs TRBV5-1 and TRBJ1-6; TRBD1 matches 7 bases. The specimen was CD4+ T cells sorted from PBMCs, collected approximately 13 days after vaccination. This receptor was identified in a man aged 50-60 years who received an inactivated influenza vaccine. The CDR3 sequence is CASSPEGTAYSPLHF. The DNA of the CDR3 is TGCGCCAGCAGCCCGGAGGGGACAGCATATTCACCCCTCCACTTT.